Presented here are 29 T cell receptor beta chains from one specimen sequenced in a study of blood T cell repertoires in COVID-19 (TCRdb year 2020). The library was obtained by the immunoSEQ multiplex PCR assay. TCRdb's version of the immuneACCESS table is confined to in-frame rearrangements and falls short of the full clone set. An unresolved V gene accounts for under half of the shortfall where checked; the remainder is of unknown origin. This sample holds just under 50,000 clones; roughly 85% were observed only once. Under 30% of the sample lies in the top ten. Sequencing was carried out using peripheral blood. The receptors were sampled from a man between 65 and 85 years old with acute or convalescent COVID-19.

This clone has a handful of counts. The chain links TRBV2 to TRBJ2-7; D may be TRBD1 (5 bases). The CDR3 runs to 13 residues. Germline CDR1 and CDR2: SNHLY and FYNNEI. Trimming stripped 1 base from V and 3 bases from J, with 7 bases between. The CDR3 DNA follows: TGTGCCAGCAGTGAAGGAGACAGCTACGAGCAGTACTTC. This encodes CASSEGDSYEQYF.

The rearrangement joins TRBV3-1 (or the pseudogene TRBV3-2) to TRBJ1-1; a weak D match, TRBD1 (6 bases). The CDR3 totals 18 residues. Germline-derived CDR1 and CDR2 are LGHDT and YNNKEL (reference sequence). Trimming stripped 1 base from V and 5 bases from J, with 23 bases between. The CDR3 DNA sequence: TGTGCCAGCAGCCAAGCCCCTCCCTCACAGGGCTATAGGACTGAAGCTTTCTTT. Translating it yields CASSQAPPSQGYRTEAFF.

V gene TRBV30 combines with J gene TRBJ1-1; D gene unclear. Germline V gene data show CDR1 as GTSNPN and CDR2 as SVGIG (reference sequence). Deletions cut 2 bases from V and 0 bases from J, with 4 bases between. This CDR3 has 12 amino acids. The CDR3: CAWSQVNTEAFF. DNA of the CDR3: TGTGCCTGGAGTCAGGTGAACACTGAAGCTTTCTTT.

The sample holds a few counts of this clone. CDR3 residues: CASSLIGGGPNTQYF. CDR3 in DNA: TGTGCCAGCAGCTTGATAGGGGGGGGGCCAAATACGCAGTATTTT. The V call is TRBV11-1, the J call TRBJ2-3; D is possibly TRBD2 (7 bases). The CDR3 consists of 15 residues. Germline loops: CDR1 SGHAT, CDR2 FQDESV (reference sequence). The V end was cut by 3 bases, the J end by 7 bases, with 17 bases between. Combining the CDR3 with reference TRBV11-1 and TRBJ2-3 gives the whole variable domain EAEVAQSPRYKITEKSQAVAFWCDPISGHATLYWYRQILGQGPELLVQFQDESVVDDSQLPKDRFSAERLKGVDSTLKIQPAELGDSAMYLCASSLIGGGPNTQYFGPGTRLTVL.

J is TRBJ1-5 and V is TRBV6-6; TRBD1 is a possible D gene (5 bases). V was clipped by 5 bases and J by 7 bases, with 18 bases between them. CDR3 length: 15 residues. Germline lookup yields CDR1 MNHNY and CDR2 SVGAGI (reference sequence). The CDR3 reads CASSTNGGGGQPQHF. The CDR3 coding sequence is TGTGCCAGCAGTACCAATGGGGGGGGAGGGCAGCCCCAGCATTTT.

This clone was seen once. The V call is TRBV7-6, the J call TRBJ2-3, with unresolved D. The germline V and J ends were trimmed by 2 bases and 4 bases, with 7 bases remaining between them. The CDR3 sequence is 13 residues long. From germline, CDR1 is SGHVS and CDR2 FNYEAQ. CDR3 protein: CASSLNLADTQYF. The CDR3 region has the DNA TGTGCCAGCAGCTTAAATCTAGCAGATACGCAGTATTTT.

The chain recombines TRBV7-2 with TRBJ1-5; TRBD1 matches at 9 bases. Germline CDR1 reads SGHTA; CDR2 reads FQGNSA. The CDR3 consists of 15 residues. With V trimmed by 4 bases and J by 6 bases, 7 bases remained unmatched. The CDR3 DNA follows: TGTGCCAGCAGCTCGACAGGGGGAGGTGGTCAGCCCCAGCATTTT. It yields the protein CASSSTGGGGQPQHF.

CDR3: CASSLRGLAGGRTDTQYF. CDR3 bases: TGTGCCAGCAGCTTACGTGGACTAGCGGGGGGACGCACAGATACGCAGTATTTT. The chain has TRBV5-5 and TRBJ2-3, with TRBD2 matching over 14 bases. The ends lost 2 bases at V and 1 base at J; junction bases unmatched: 6. The germline V gene has CDR1 SGHKS and CDR2 YYEKEE (reference sequence). This CDR3 contains 18 residues.

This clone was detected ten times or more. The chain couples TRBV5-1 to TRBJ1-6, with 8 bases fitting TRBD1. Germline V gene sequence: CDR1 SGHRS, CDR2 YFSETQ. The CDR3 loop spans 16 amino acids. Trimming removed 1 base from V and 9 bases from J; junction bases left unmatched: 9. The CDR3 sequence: CASSLPGQGKSSPLHF. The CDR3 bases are TGCGCCAGCAGCTTGCCAGGACAGGGAAAAAGTTCACCCCTCCACTTT.

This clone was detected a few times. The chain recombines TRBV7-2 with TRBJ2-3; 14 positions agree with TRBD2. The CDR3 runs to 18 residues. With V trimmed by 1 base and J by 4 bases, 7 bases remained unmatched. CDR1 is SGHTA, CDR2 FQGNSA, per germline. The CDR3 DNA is TGTGCCAGCAGCTTAGTGCGACTAGCGGGAGGGGGTGCAGATACGCAGTATTTT. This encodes CASSLVRLAGGGADTQYF.

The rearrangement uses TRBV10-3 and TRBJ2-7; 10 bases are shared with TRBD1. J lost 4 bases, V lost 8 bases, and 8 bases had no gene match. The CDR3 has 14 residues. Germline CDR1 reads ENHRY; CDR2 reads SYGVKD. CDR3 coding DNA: TGTGCCATCCCCCTGGACAGGGGGACGTACGAGCAGTACTTC. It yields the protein CAIPLDRGTYEQYF.

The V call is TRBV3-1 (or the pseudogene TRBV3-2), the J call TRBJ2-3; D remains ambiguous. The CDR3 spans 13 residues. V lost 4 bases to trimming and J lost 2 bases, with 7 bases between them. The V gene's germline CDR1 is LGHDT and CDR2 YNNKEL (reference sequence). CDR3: CASSRANTDTQYF. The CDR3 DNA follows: TGTGCCAGCAGCCGCGCTAACACAGATACGCAGTATTTT.

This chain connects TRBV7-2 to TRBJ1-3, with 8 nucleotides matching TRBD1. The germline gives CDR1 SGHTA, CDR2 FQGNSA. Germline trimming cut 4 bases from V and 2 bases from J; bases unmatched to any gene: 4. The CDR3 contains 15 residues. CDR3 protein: CASSWGTGTGNTIYF. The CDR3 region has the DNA TGTGCCAGCAGCTGGGGGACAGGAACTGGAAACACCATATATTTT.

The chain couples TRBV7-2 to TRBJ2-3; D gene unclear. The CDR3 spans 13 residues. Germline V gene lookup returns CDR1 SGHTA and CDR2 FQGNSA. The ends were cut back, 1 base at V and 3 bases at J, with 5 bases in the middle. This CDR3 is CASSLERTDTQYF. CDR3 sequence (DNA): TGTGCCAGCAGCTTAGAGAGGACAGATACGCAGTATTTT.

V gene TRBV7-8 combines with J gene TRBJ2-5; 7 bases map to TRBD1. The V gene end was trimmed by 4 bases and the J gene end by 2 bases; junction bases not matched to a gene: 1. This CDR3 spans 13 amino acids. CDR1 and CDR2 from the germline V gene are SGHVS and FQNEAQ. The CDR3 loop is CASSWGQQETQYF. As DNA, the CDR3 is TGTGCCAGCAGCTGGGGACAGCAAGAGACCCAGTACTTC.

This chain's CDR3 is CASSWTGTGEQYF. In DNA, the CDR3 is TGCGCCAGCAGCTGGACAGGGACGGGCGAGCAGTACTTC. The J gene is TRBJ2-7, the V gene TRBV5-1; 8 bases map to TRBD1. Trimming took 3 bases from V and 6 from J; bases not matched to a gene: 5. The CDR3 totals 13 residues. Germline-derived CDR1 and CDR2 are SGHRS and YFSETQ.

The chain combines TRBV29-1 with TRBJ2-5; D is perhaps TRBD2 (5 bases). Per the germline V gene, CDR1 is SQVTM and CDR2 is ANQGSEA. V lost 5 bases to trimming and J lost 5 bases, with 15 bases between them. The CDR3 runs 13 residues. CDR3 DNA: TGCAGCGTTAACCGGGTCCCGGGGGAGACCCAGTACTTC. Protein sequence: CSVNRVPGETQYF.

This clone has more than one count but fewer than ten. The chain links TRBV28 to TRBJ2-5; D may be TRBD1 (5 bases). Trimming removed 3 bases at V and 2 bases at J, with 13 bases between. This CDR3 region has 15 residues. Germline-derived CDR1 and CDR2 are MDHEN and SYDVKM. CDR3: CASSFKGAFQETQYF. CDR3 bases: TGTGCCAGCAGTTTCAAAGGGGCTTTTCAAGAGACCCAGTACTTC.

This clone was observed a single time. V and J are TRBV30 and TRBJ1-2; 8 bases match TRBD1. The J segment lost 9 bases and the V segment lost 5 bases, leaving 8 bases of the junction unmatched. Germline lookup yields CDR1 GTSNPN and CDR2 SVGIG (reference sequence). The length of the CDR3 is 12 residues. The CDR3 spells CAWQRTGQSYTF. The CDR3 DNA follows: TGTGCCTGGCAAAGGACAGGGCAGAGCTACACCTTC.

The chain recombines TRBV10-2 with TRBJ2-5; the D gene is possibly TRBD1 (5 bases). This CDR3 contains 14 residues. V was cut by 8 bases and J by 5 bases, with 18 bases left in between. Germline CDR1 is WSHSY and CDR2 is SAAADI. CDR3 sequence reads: CASSVGDAWETQYF. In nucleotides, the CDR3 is TGCGCCAGCTCGGTAGGGGATGCCTGGGAGACCCAGTACTTC.

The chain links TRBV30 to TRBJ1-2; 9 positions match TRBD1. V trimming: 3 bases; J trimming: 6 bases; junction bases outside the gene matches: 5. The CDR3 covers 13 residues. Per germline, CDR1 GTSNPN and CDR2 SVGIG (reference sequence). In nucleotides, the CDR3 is TGTGCCTGGAGGGTACAGGGGGCGGATGGCTACACCTTC. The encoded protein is CAWRVQGADGYTF.

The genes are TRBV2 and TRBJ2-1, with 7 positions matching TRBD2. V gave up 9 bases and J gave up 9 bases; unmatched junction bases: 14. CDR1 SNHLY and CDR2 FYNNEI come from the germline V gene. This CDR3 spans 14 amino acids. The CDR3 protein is CARTLGGGEREQFF. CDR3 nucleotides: TGTGCCAGAACCCTGGGGGGGGGAGAACGTGAGCAGTTCTTC. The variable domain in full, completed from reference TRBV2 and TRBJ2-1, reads EPEVTQTPSHQVTQMGQEVILRCVPISNHLYFYWYRQILGQKVEFLVSFYNNEISEKSEIFDDQFSVERPDGSNFTLKIRSTKLEDSAMYFCARTLGGGEREQFFGPGTRLTVL.

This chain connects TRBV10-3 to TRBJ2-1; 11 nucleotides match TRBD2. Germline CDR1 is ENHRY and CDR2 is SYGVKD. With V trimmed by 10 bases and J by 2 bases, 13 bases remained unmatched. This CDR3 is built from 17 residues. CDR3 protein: CATRGLAVGKAYNEQFF. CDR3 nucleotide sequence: TGTGCCACGCGGGGACTAGCGGTAGGCAAGGCCTACAATGAGCAGTTCTTC.

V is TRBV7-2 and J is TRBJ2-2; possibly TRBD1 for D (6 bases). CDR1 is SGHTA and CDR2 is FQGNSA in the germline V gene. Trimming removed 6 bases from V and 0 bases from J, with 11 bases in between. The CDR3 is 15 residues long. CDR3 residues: CASSYRDANTGELFF. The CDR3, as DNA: TGTGCCAGCAGTTACAGGGACGCGAACACCGGGGAGCTGTTTTTT.

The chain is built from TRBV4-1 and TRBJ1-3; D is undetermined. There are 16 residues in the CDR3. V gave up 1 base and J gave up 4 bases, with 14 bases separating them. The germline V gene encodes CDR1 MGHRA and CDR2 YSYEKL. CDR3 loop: CASSQVSVFVGNTIYF. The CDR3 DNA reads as TGCGCCAGCAGCCAAGTATCCGTCTTCGTGGGAAACACCATATATTTT.

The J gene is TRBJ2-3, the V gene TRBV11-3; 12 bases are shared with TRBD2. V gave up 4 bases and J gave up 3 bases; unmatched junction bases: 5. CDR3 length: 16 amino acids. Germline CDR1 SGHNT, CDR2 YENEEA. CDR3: CASSSSGGARTDTQYF. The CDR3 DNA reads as TGTGCCAGCAGCTCTAGCGGGGGGGCCAGGACAGATACGCAGTATTTT.

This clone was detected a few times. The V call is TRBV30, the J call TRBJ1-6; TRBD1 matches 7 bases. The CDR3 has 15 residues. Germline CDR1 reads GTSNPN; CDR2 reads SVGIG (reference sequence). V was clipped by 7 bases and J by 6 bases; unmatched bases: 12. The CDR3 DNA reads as TGTGCCTTCCGACCTCTGACAGGGCCTAATTCACCCCTCCACTTT. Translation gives CAFRPLTGPNSPLHF.

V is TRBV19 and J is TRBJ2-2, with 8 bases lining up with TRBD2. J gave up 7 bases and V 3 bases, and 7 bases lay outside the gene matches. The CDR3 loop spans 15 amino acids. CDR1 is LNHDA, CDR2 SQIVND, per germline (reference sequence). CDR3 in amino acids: CASSIGGGRGGELFF. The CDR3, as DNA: TGTGCCAGTAGTATTGGCGGGGGGCGTGGCGGGGAGCTGTTTTTT.

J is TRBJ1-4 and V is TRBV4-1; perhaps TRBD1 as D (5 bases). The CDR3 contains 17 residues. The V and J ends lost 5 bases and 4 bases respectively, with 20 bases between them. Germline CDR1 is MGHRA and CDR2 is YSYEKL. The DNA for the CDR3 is TGCGCCAGCAGCAAGGGAAGCGCGGGACCGGTTAATGAAAAACTGTTTTTT. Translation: CASSKGSAGPVNEKLFF.